The sequence of this T cell receptor (beta chain) was determined in a study of blood T cell repertoires in COVID-19. At the level of the study: The cDNA or gDNA used as material had been derived from T cells, B-cell-depleted T cells, or PBMCs.

This CDR3 comprises 14 residues. V dropped 11 bases and J dropped 6; count of bases not matched to a gene: 11. Germline CDR1 SEHNR, CDR2 FQNEAQ (reference sequence). This clone was detected once. Sequencing was performed with immunoSEQ multiplex PCR; in TCRdb, only in-frame clones are kept and a portion is missing. The sample includes a few hundred thousand clones, 75% to 85% of them seen just once. Sequencing was performed on PBMCs or T cells enriched from blood (not recorded which). The chain employs TRBV7-9 and TRBJ2-1, with 9 bases fitting TRBD2. This TCR was recovered from a woman between 40 and 55 years old with acute COVID-19. The CDR3 is CAGSLSGSPNEQFF. The CDR3 bases are TGTGCCGGTTCACTTAGCGGGAGCCCCAATGAGCAGTTCTTC.